The 12 T cell receptor beta chains given below trace back to one sample, sequenced in a study of blood T cells in healthy people across ages (dated by TCRdb to the mid-2010s). The library was generated by 5' RACE. Sequenced on an Illumina HiSeq 2500. A second roughly 6 to 11 cycle PCR used a sample-barcoded 5' primer and a J-beta primer mix. Starting from the raw public reads, TCRdb applied fastp trimming at Q25, assembled clones with MiXCR and retained in-frame beta chains. Rows with a matching CDR3 protein are joined into one entry that keeps the most common DNA and genes. Counted in this sample were 600,000 to 1,000,000 distinct CDR3 sequences; 58% of them appeared once. The ten largest account for approximately 23% of the sample. The sequenced material came from blood. The receptors derive from a man aged 25 to 40 in good health.

The rearrangement links TRBV6-5 to TRBJ2-3, with TRBD1 matching 7 bases. The CDR3 runs to 15 residues. Germline assignment: CDR1 MNHEY and CDR2 SVGAGI. Trimming cost V 8 bases and J 1 base; bases outside gene matches: 9. In DNA, the CDR3 is TGTGCCAGCTTGGGTGACAGGGACGGCACAGATACGCAGTATTTT. Protein: CASLGDRDGTDTQYF.

The sample holds a few counts of this clonotype. This chain links TRBV20-1 with TRBJ2-1, with TRBD2 identical over 9 bases. The junction had 15 bases not matched to a gene; V was cut back by 3 bases and J by 9 bases. Germline V gene sequence: CDR1 DFQATT, CDR2 SNEGSKA (reference sequence). There are 16 residues in the CDR3. CDR3 in amino acids: CSASYRLAGGYFEQFF. The DNA for the CDR3 is TGCAGTGCTAGTTATAGACTGGCGGGGGGGTACTTTGAGCAGTTCTTC.

The chain couples TRBV7-9 to TRBJ2-1, with D hard to call. Per germline, CDR1 SEHNR and CDR2 FQNEAQ (reference sequence). There are 11 residues in the CDR3. The V gene lost 5 bases and the J gene lost 12 bases, with 11 bases spanning the gap. CDR3 sequence reads: CASSNLGPQFF. CDR3 sequence (DNA): TGTGCCAGCAGCAATCTAGGGCCGCAGTTCTTC. The whole variable domain, filled in from reference TRBV7-9 and TRBJ2-1, reads DTGVSQNPRHKITKRGQNVTFRCDPISEHNRLYWYRQTLGQGPEFLTYFQNEAQLEKSRLLSDRFSAERPKGSFSTLEIQRTEQGDSAMYLCASSNLGPQFFGPGTRLTVL.

The chain is built from TRBV29-1 and TRBJ2-2; either TRBD1 or TRBD2 may fit D (5 bases each). The CDR3 contains 14 residues. From germline, CDR1 is SQVTM and CDR2 ANQGSEA. V dropped 0 bases and J dropped 4 bases, with 9 bases sitting between them. CDR3: CSVEEGRSTGELFF. The CDR3 coding sequence is TGCAGCGTTGAAGAGGGACGAAGCACCGGGGAGCTGTTTTTT.

This clonotype was seen only a few times. The chain joins TRBV20-1 to TRBJ2-7; D is unresolved. The CDR3 has 16 amino acids. The V gene's germline CDR1 is DFQATT and CDR2 SNEGSKA (reference sequence). Deletions cut 3 bases from V and 1 base from J, with 19 bases between. The CDR3 here is CSASLSRTSFSYEQYF. The CDR3, as DNA: TGCAGTGCTAGCCTGTCCCGTACGTCTTTTTCCTACGAGCAGTACTTC.

This clonotype turned up a few times. The CDR3 loop reads CASSLLPPGASYNEQFF. The CDR3 nucleotides read TGTGCCAGCAGCCTCTTACCTCCGGGGGCCTCCTACAATGAGCAGTTCTTC. The V gene is TRBV7-2, the J gene TRBJ2-1; TRBD1 or TRBD2 may be the D gene (6 bases each). The CDR3 is 17 residues long. Looked up from germline, CDR1 is SGHTA and CDR2 is FQGNSA. The V end lost 5 bases, the J end lost 0 bases, and 17 bases lay between the germline ends. Full variable domain (outside the CDR3, taken from reference TRBV7-2 and TRBJ2-1): GAGVSQSPSNKVTEKGKDVELRCDPISGHTALYWYRQSLGQGLEFLIYFQGNSAPDKSGLPSDRFSAERTGGSVSTLTIQRTQQEDSAVYLCASSLLPPGASYNEQFFGPGTRLTVL.

The chain links TRBV28 to TRBJ2-3, with D possibly being TRBD2 (6 bases). Germline CDR1 reads MDHEN; CDR2 reads SYDVKM. There are 18 residues in the CDR3. The V end was cut by 1 base, the J end by 2 bases, with 19 bases between. This CDR3 reads CASSLLSLPRDPTDTQYF. For the CDR3, the DNA is TGTGCCAGCAGTTTATTATCCCTCCCGCGGGACCCCACAGATACGCAGTATTTT. Looking up the rest from reference TRBV28 and TRBJ2-3 gives the full variable domain: DVKVTQSSRYLVKRTGEKVFLECVQDMDHENMFWYRQDPGLGLRLIYFSYDVKMKEKGDIPEGYSVSREKKERFSLILESASTNQTSMYLCASSLLSLPRDPTDTQYFGPGTRLTVL.

This clonotype has just a few counts. The chain recombines TRBV3-1 with TRBJ1-1, with unresolved D. The CDR3 is 13 residues long. Trimming took off 4 bases at V and 3 bases at J, with 9 bases between the two ends. CDR1 LGHDT and CDR2 YNNKEL come from the germline V gene (reference sequence). The CDR3 nucleotides read TGTGCCAGCAGCCCCCGGACTCACACTGAAGCTTTCTTT. Translated, it gives CASSPRTHTEAFF.

This chain links TRBV5-6 with TRBJ1-6; D is unclear. CDR1 and CDR2 (germline): SGHDT, YYEEEE. The CDR3 totals 15 residues. The V and J ends lost 4 bases and 7 bases respectively, with 15 bases between them. The CDR3 region is CASSPPHLLNSPLHF. The CDR3 DNA is TGTGCCAGCAGCCCCCCTCACCTCCTCAATTCACCCCTCCACTTT.

The chain recombines TRBV10-3 with TRBJ1-1; 7 bases match TRBD1. With V trimmed by 7 bases and J by 0 bases, 5 bases remained unmatched. The V gene's germline CDR1 is ENHRY and CDR2 SYGVKD. There are 14 residues in the CDR3. CDR3 DNA sequence: TGTGCCATCACCGGGACAGAGATGAACACTGAAGCTTTCTTT. Encoded protein: CAITGTEMNTEAFF.

The chain has TRBV2 and TRBJ2-4; D unclear. Judging by the DNA end, TRBJ2-7 fits better; the J call may be wrong. The CDR3 is 15 residues long. Germline lookup yields CDR1 SNHLY and CDR2 FYNNEI. Written as DNA, the CDR3 is TGTGCCAGCAGTGAATTGCTCTCTTCGTTTTACGAGCAGTACTTC. This encodes CASSELLSSFYEQYF.

The chain recombines TRBV6-6 with TRBJ2-5; D might be TRBD2 (5 bases). V was clipped by 10 bases and J by 2 bases, with 11 bases between them. Germline CDR1 MNHNY, CDR2 SVGAGI (reference sequence). The CDR3 is made up of 12 amino acids. This chain's CDR3 is CATRTSQETQYF. The CDR3 coding sequence is TGTGCCACCCGGACTTCACAAGAGACCCAGTACTTC.